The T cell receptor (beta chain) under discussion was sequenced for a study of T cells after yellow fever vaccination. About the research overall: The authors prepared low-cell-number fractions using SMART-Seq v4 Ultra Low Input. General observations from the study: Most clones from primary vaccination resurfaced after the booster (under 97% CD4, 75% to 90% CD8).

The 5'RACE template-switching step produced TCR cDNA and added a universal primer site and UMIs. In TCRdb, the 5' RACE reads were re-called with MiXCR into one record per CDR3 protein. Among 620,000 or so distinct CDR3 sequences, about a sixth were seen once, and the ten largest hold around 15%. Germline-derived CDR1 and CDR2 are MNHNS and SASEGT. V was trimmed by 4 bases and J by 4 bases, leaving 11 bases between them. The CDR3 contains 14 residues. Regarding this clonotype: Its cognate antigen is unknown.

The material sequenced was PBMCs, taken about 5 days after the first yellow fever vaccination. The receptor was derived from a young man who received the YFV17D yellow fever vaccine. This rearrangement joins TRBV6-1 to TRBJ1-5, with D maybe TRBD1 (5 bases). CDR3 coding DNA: TGTGCCAGCAGTGCAGGGTGGGGGAATCAGCCCCAGCATTTT. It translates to CASSAGWGNQPQHF.